The 19 T cell receptor beta chains reported below all come from one sample, sequenced in a study of CD8 T cells in Susac syndrome (dated by TCRdb to the late 2010s). Receptor libraries were prepared by the immunoSEQ multiplex PCR assay. RNA was extracted with the RNeasy kit and roughly 0.45 to 1 ug was reverse transcribed using random hexamers. TCRdb passed the public sequencing reads through fastp at Q25 and MiXCR, retaining productive beta sequences. Under each unique CDR3 protein, matching rows form one entry showing the most common genes and DNA. The sample data list approximately 150,000 distinct CDR3 sequences, and approximately 94% of these were observed just once. In total, the top ten clones hold 0.09% to 0.095% of the sample. The source material was CD4+ T cells from PBMCs. The receptors shown here come from a human donor with multiple sclerosis.

This chain joins TRBV4-3 and TRBJ2-3; no firm D call. Trimming left V 1 base short and J 8 bases short, with 13 bases between. Germline values: CDR1 LGHNA, CDR2 YSLEER. The CDR3 is 14 residues long. The CDR3 DNA is TGCGCCAGCAGCCAAGGAGGCTCTCGTGGTACGCAGTATTTT. It encodes CASSQGGSRGTQYF.

V is TRBV6-5 and J is TRBJ2-5; the match to TRBD1 covers 8 bases. The CDR3 length is 13 residues. CDR1 and CDR2 (germline): MNHEY, SVGAGI. V shed 4 bases and J 5 bases; nucleotides not matched to a gene: 3. The CDR3 spells CASSFGQGETQYF. CDR3 DNA: TGTGCCAGCAGTTTCGGACAGGGCGAGACCCAGTACTTC.

The chain employs TRBV11-2 and TRBJ1-5; TRBD1 agrees at 8 bases. V shed 3 bases, J shed 6 bases, and the junction held 4 bases outside the gene matches. Germline lookup yields CDR1 SGHAT and CDR2 FQNNGV. This CDR3 is 14 amino acids long. The CDR3 loop reads CASSLQGAGQPQHF. CDR3 DNA sequence: TGTGCCAGCAGCTTGCAGGGGGCAGGTCAGCCCCAGCATTTT.

The CDR3 loop reads CSAKPPGTGYNEQFF. In nucleotides, the CDR3 is TGCAGTGCCAAACCCCCCGGGACAGGGTACAATGAGCAGTTCTTC. The chain couples TRBV20-1 to TRBJ2-1, with 9 bases matching TRBD1. The CDR3 sequence is 15 residues long. V lost 6 bases to trimming and J lost 4 bases; unmatched junction nucleotides: 10. In germline, CDR1 is DFQATT, CDR2 SNEGSKA (reference sequence).

J is TRBJ2-3 and V is TRBV2, with 7 bases identical to TRBD2. Trimming removed 2 bases from V and 6 bases from J; junction bases left unmatched: 8. Germline-derived CDR1 and CDR2 are SNHLY and FYNNEI. There are 15 residues in the CDR3. CDR3 residues: CASSESMAGVDTQYF. CDR3 coding DNA: TGTGCCAGCAGTGAATCTATGGCGGGAGTTGATACGCAGTATTTT.

The rearrangement joins TRBV6-1 to TRBJ2-7; 10 bases agree with TRBD1. CDR1 and CDR2 from the germline V gene are MNHNS and SASEGT. There are 14 residues in the CDR3. With 6 bases clipped from V and 4 bases from J, the junction kept 6 bases outside the gene matches. The CDR3 here is CASRKTGGGYEQYF. In DNA, the CDR3 is TGTGCCAGCAGGAAGACAGGGGGCGGTTACGAGCAGTACTTC.

This chain connects TRBV20-1 to TRBJ1-1; D unclear. This CDR3 comprises 14 residues. V shed 4 bases and J shed 0 bases, with 12 bases lying between them. Germline V gives CDR1 DFQATT, CDR2 SNEGSKA (reference sequence). The DNA for the CDR3 is TGCAGTGCTACCATGTTCTTCATGAACACTGAAGCTTTCTTT. It yields the protein CSATMFFMNTEAFF.

DNA for the CDR3: TGTGCCAGCAGCTTAACGTTCGGAGCGGGAGAAAACATTCAGTACTTC. Its translation: CASSLTFGAGENIQYF. The rearrangement uses TRBV7-2 and TRBJ2-4, with TRBD2 matching over 8 bases. Trimming took 2 bases from V and 5 from J; bases not matched to a gene: 8. The CDR3 has 16 amino acids. Germline-derived CDR1 and CDR2 are SGHTA and FQGNSA.

The chain carries TRBV2 and TRBJ2-7, with 9 nucleotides matching TRBD2. Germline V gene data show CDR1 as SNHLY and CDR2 as FYNNEI. Losses at the gene ends were 3 bases for V and 5 bases for J; bases not matched to a gene: 8. The CDR3 is 15 residues long. The CDR3 DNA follows: TGTGCCAGCAGTGATGCTAGCGGGACCCTAGACGAGCAGTACTTC. This encodes CASSDASGTLDEQYF.

This clonotype was counted once. The rearrangement uses TRBV10-3 and TRBJ2-3; 7 nucleotides match TRBD2. Germline V gives CDR1 ENHRY, CDR2 SYGVKD. The V and J ends lost 7 bases and 1 base, in that order; junction bases with no gene match: 8. CDR3 length equals 15 residues. The chain's CDR3 is CAIMSGESGTDTQYF. The CDR3 region has the DNA TGTGCCATCATGAGCGGGGAGAGCGGCACAGATACGCAGTATTTT.

V gene TRBV6-5 combines with J gene TRBJ1-1, with 7 bases matching TRBD1. V gave up 7 bases and J gave up 5 bases; unmatched junction bases: 13. The CDR3 covers 15 residues. CDR1 is MNHEY, CDR2 SVGAGI, per germline. CDR3 nucleotides: TGTGCCAGCACCCAGGGGGTCGCCCGGGGTACTGAAGCTTTCTTT. Translation gives CASTQGVARGTEAFF.

The rearrangement links TRBV6-4 to TRBJ1-6; tentative D call: TRBD1 (5 bases). Germline loops: CDR1 MRHNA, CDR2 SNTAGT. The CDR3 sequence is 14 residues long. V lost 6 bases and J 10 bases, leaving 16 bases between the germline ends. CDR3 amino acids: CASSEAQGGSPLHF. The DNA for the CDR3 is TGTGCCAGCAGCGAGGCGCAGGGAGGCTCACCCCTCCACTTT.

The chain recombines TRBV5-1 with TRBJ1-1; 7 bases match TRBD1. Unmatched junction bases numbered 3, after V lost 4 bases and J lost 0 bases. Germline V gene data show CDR1 as SGHRS and CDR2 as YFSETQ. This CDR3 is built from 14 residues. In DNA form, the CDR3 reads TGCGCCAGCAGCACGGACAGGATGAACACTGAAGCTTTCTTT. It specifies CASSTDRMNTEAFF. Full variable domain (rest looked up from reference TRBV5-1 and TRBJ1-1): KAGVTQTPRYLIKTRGQQVTLSCSPISGHRSVSWYQQTPGQGLQFLFEYFSETQRNKGNFPGRFSGRQFSNSRSEMNVSTLELGDSALYLCASSTDRMNTEAFFGQGTRLTVV.

The chain joins TRBV3-1 to TRBJ2-7, with D hard to call. The CDR3 covers 14 residues. V dropped 4 bases and J dropped 0 bases, with 10 bases sitting between them. Germline V CDR1 and CDR2: LGHDT, YNNKEL (reference sequence). The CDR3 DNA sequence: TGTGCCAGCAGCCGTGGTGGCGGCTCCTACGAGCAGTACTTC. Translating gives CASSRGGGSYEQYF.

V usage is TRBV6-2 or TRBV6-3 and J usage is TRBJ2-2; D gene unclear. Trimming removed 2 bases from V and 2 bases from J, with 9 bases in between. The CDR3 sequence is 15 residues long. The germline gives CDR1 MNHEY, CDR2 SVGEGT. CDR3 DNA: TGTGCCAGCAGTTACCCGGGCGTAAACACCGGGGAGCTGTTTTTT. Amino acid sequence: CASSYPGVNTGELFF.

V and J are TRBV5-4 and TRBJ2-1; D is unresolved. CDR1 SGHNT and CDR2 YYREEE come from the germline V gene (reference sequence). Trimming took 0 bases from V and 8 from J, leaving 18 bases between them. The CDR3 totals 16 residues. DNA for the CDR3: TGTGCCAGCAGCTTGGCACCTGGTAGGCAGGACGATGAGCAGTTCTTC. This translates into CASSLAPGRQDDEQFF.

The chain links TRBV30 to TRBJ2-3, with D possibly matching TRBD2 (7 bases). This CDR3 comprises 15 residues. The germline CDR1 and CDR2 sequences are GTSNPN and SVGIG (reference sequence). Between the trimmed V and J ends, which lost 0 bases and 4 bases, there was a span of 14 bases. This chain's CDR3 is CAWSVLGGGPDTQYF. CDR3 nucleotides: TGTGCCTGGAGTGTATTGGGGGGGGGCCCAGATACGCAGTATTTT.

V is TRBV30 and J is TRBJ2-7; D could derive from TRBD1 or TRBD2 (7 bases each). Germline V gene data show CDR1 as GTSNPN and CDR2 as SVGIG (reference sequence). The length of the CDR3 is 14 residues. V was cut by 1 base and J by 4 bases, with 14 bases left in between. The CDR3 DNA reads TGTGCCTGGAGTGCGCAGGGGGGGTGGTACGAGCAGTACTTC. Translating it yields CAWSAQGGWYEQYF.

This clonotype was counted a few times. The chain links TRBV6-1 to TRBJ1-1, with D possibly matching TRBD1 (5 bases). V shed 6 bases and J shed 2 bases, with 10 bases lying between them. CDR1 MNHNS and CDR2 SASEGT come from the germline V gene. The CDR3 is 13 residues long. The CDR3: CASRYRDNTEAFF. CDR3 DNA sequence: TGTGCCAGCAGGTACCGGGACAACACTGAAGCTTTCTTT.